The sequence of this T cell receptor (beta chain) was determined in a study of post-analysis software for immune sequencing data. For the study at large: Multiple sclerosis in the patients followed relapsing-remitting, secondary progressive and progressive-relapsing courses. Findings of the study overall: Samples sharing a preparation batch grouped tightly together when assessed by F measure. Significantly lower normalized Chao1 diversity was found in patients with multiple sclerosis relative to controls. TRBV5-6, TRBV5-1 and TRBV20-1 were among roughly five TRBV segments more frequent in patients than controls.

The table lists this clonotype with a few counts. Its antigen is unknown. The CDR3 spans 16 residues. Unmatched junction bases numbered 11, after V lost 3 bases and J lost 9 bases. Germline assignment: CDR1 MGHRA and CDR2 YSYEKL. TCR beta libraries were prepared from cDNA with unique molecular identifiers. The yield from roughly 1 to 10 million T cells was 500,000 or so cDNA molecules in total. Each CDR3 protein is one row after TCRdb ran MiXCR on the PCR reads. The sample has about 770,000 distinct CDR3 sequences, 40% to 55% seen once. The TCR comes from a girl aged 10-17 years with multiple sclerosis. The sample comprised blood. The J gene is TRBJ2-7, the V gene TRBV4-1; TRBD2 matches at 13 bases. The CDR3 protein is CASSQGFGTSGMLQYF. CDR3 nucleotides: TGCGCCAGCAGCCAGGGATTTGGGACTAGCGGGATGTTGCAGTACTTC.